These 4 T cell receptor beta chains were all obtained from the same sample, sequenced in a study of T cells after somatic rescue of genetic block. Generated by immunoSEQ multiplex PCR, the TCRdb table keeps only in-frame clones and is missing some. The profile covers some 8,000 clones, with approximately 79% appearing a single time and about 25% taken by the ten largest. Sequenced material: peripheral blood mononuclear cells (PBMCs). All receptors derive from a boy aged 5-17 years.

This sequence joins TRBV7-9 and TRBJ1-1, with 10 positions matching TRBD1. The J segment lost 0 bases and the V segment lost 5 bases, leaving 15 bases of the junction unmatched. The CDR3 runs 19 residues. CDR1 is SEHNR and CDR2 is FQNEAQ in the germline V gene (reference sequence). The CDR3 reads CASSQGGDRGGLMNTEAFF. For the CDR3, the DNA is TGTGCCAGCAGCCAAGGGGGGGACAGGGGAGGCCTAATGAACACTGAAGCTTTCTTT. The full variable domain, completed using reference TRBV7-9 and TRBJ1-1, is DTGVSQNPRHKITKRGQNVTFRCDPISEHNRLYWYRQTLGQGPEFLTYFQNEAQLEKSRLLSDRFSAERPKGSFSTLEIQRTEQGDSAMYLCASSQGGDRGGLMNTEAFFGQGTRLTVV.

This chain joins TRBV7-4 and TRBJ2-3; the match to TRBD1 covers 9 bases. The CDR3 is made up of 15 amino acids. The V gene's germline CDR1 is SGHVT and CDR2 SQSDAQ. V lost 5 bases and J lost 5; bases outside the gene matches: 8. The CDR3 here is CASSQGQGLVDTQYF. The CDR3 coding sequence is TGTGCCAGCAGCCAGGGACAGGGACTGGTAGATACGCAGTATTTT.

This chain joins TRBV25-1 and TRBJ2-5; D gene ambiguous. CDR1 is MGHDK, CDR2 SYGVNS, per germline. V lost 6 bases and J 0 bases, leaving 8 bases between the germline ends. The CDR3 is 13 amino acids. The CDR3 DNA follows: TGTGCCAGCAGCCCTAACTACCAAGAGACCCAGTACTTC. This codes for CASSPNYQETQYF.

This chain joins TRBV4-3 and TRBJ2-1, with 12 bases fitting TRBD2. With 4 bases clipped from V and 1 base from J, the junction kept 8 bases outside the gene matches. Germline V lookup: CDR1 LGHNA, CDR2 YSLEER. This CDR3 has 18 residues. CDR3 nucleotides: TGCGCCAGCAGCCGCCGACTAGCGGGGGCCGTTTCCTACAATGAGCAGTTCTTC. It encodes CASSRRLAGAVSYNEQFF.